These 8 T cell receptor beta chains share one sample of origin, sequenced in a study of T-cell memory formation after mild COVID-19. TCRdb analysed the 5' RACE reads with MiXCR anew, one entry per CDR3 protein. Altogether roughly 450,000 distinct CDR3 sequences are present, 15% to 20% being singletons, with the ten largest covering 10% to 15%. The sequencing input was PBMCs or a T cell subset sorted from them (not recorded which). Receptor source: an adult woman who had mild COVID-19 (a few samples of this study predate the infection). Cell type and time point are not known.

This clonotype was detected a few times. This chain joins TRBV9 and TRBJ2-5; 9 bases fit TRBD2. The V gene's germline CDR1 is SGDLS and CDR2 YYNGEE. Trimming removed 3 bases from V and 3 bases from J; junction bases left unmatched: 6. CDR3 length: 15 amino acids. In nucleotides, the CDR3 is TGTGCCAGCAGCGCCTTTGAGCGGGGGGAAGAGACCCAGTACTTC. It is translated as CASSAFERGEETQYF.

This clonotype has a handful of counts. This chain connects TRBV15 to TRBJ2-7; no clear D gene. Germline CDR1 LNHNV, CDR2 YYDKDF (reference sequence). The CDR3 is made up of 13 amino acids. V was clipped by 0 bases and J by 5 bases, with 8 bases between them. The CDR3 sequence: CATSRDRVDEQYF. In DNA, the CDR3 is TGTGCCACCAGCAGAGATCGAGTGGACGAGCAGTACTTC. The full variable domain, completed using reference TRBV15 and TRBJ2-7, is DAMVIQNPRYQVTQFGKPVTLSCSQTLNHNVMYWYQQKSSQAPKLLFHYYDKDFNNEADTPDNFQSRRPNTSFCFLDIRSPGLGDTAMYLCATSRDRVDEQYFGPGTRLTVT.

This clonotype has just a few counts. The V gene is TRBV20-1, the J gene TRBJ2-7, with 7 bases aligning to TRBD2. Germline CDR1 reads DFQATT; CDR2 reads SNEGSKA (reference sequence). The CDR3 spans 13 residues. V was pared by 5 bases and J by 6 bases, with 10 bases of the junction left unmatched. The CDR3 region is CSASRQQRGEQYF. DNA for the CDR3: TGCAGTGCTTCCCGACAGCAGCGGGGCGAGCAGTACTTC.

V is TRBV5-1 and J is TRBJ2-3, with a tentative D call TRBD1 (6 bases). Germline V gene lookup returns CDR1 SGHRS and CDR2 YFSETQ. The CDR3 consists of 15 residues. V was trimmed by 0 bases and J by 6 bases, leaving 14 bases between them. The CDR3 reads CASSLETQGADTQYF. The CDR3 nucleotides are TGCGCCAGCAGCTTGGAAACACAGGGCGCGGATACGCAGTATTTT. The whole variable domain, remainder taken from reference TRBV5-1 and TRBJ2-3, is KAGVTQTPRYLIKTRGQQVTLSCSPISGHRSVSWYQQTPGQGLQFLFEYFSETQRNKGNFPGRFSGRQFSNSRSEMNVSTLELGDSALYLCASSLETQGADTQYFGPGTRLTVL.

Only a few counts were recorded for this clonotype. V and J are TRBV5-6 and TRBJ2-7; possibly TRBD2 for D (5 bases). CDR3 length: 13 residues. The V and J ends lost 0 bases and 7 bases respectively, with 11 bases between them. The germline V gene has CDR1 SGHDT and CDR2 YYEEEE. This CDR3 is CASSLARVGEQYF. The CDR3 DNA reads as TGTGCCAGCAGCTTGGCGAGGGTCGGAGAGCAGTACTTC.

This clonotype was observed a few times. The chain couples TRBV7-9 to TRBJ1-1, with unresolved D. V lost 5 bases and J 13 bases, leaving 17 bases between the germline ends. The CDR3 sequence is 12 residues long. Germline V gene data show CDR1 as SEHNR and CDR2 as FQNEAQ (reference sequence). The DNA for the CDR3 is TGTGCCAGCAGCAAAGACCCGACGTGGGGTTTCTTT. This translates into CASSKDPTWGFF.

This rearrangement joins TRBV6-2 or TRBV6-3 to TRBJ1-2; possible D gene TRBD1, 6 bases. CDR3 length: 14 residues. The V gene lost 6 bases and the J gene lost 7 bases, with 18 bases spanning the gap. Germline values: CDR1 MNHEY, CDR2 SVGEGT. CDR3 loop: CASRRTEASAGYTF. CDR3 DNA sequence: TGTGCCAGCAGACGGACAGAGGCCTCGGCTGGCTACACCTTC.

The chain uses TRBV12-3 or TRBV12-4 and TRBJ2-1; 9 bases map to TRBD1. V dropped 4 bases and J dropped 8; count of bases not matched to a gene: 9. CDR3 length equals 15 residues. The CDR3 DNA sequence: TGTGCCAGCAGTTCGGGACAGGGATGGGGGGATGAGCAGTTCTTC. Amino acid sequence: CASSSGQGWGDEQFF.